This T cell receptor (beta chain) was retrieved from a study of cytomegalovirus exposure and HLA in healthy donors. Study findings and constraints: Overall, approximately 150 TCR beta chains were annotated as cytomegalovirus-associated.

Produced via immunoSEQ multiplex PCR; TCRdb's table is partial and in-frame only. The data contain 90,000 to 130,000 clones, around 89% of them singletons. On this clone: Its specificity is not known.

This CDR3 has 16 amino acids. With 3 bases clipped from V and 6 bases from J, the junction kept 7 bases outside the gene matches. Germline V gene lookup returns CDR1 SGHNT and CDR2 YYREEE (reference sequence). Sequenced material: PBMCs. The source is a woman under 40 in good health and CMV-seropositive. The chain uses TRBV5-4 and TRBJ2-3; 13 bases line up with TRBD2. The CDR3 DNA reads as TGTGCCAGCAGCTCGGGACTAGCGGGAATGGGTGATACGCAGTATTTT. This translates into CASSSGLAGMGDTQYF.